The next 4 T cell receptor beta chains were all read from a single sample in a study of shared clonotypes between healthy human individuals. Measured with immunoSEQ multiplex PCR; TCRdb has only the in-frame clones, and not every one. The data show around 510,000 clones, around 76% seen once. Specimen: PBMCs. These receptors were taken from a woman aged 35 to 49 in good health. Some clones in this sample may be carry-over from other donors' samples.

This rearrangement joins TRBV7-9 to TRBJ1-5; D might be TRBD1 (5 bases). Germline V gives CDR1 SEHNR, CDR2 FQNEAQ (reference sequence). Trimming stripped 3 bases from V and 7 bases from J, with 13 bases between. The CDR3 loop spans 14 amino acids. CDR3 amino acids: CASSLGPGEQPQHF. As DNA, the CDR3 is TGTGCCAGCAGCTTGGGGCCGGGAGAACAGCCCCAGCATTTT.

This rearrangement joins TRBV28 to TRBJ1-5, with D unresolved. Germline CDR1 MDHEN, CDR2 SYDVKM. The CDR3 has 12 amino acids. The V gene lost 6 bases and the J gene lost 6 bases, with 9 bases spanning the gap. Written as DNA, the CDR3 is TGTGCCAGCAGCCAAAGAGTTCAGCCCCAGCATTTT. It codes for CASSQRVQPQHF.

V gene TRBV9 combines with J gene TRBJ2-1; D possibly corresponds to TRBD2 (6 bases). Trimming cost V 4 bases and J 5 bases, with 19 bases left between them. CDR1 and CDR2 from the germline V gene are SGDLS and YYNGEE. The CDR3 has 16 amino acids. The CDR3 is CASSLTGTAGHNEQFF. The CDR3 region has the DNA TGTGCCAGCAGCCTGACCGGGACGGCGGGGCACAATGAGCAGTTCTTC.

V gene TRBV19 combines with J gene TRBJ1-2, with a tentative D call TRBD1 (5 bases). The CDR3 has 14 amino acids. Germline V gives CDR1 LNHDA, CDR2 SQIVND (reference sequence). Trimming removed 4 bases from V and 2 bases from J, with 11 bases in between. The CDR3 protein is CASSRAGINYGYTF. In DNA, the CDR3 is TGTGCCAGTAGTAGGGCAGGGATAAACTATGGCTACACCTTC.